These 31 T cell receptor beta chains share one sample of origin, sequenced in a study of cytomegalovirus exposure and HLA in healthy donors. The PCR had 60 Vbeta and 13 Jbeta primers. Profiled with immunoSEQ multiplex PCR; TCRdb holds only in-frame clones, not every one. The sample carries approximately 150,000 clones, approximately 81% recorded once. Sequences were obtained from PBMCs. These receptors all come from a female donor in good health and CMV-seronegative.

This chain uses TRBV5-1 with TRBJ1-5, with D perhaps matching TRBD1 (5 bases). Trimming cost V 4 bases and J 1 base, with 12 bases left between them. CDR3 length: 15 residues. The V gene's germline CDR1 is SGHRS and CDR2 YFSETQ. CDR3 nucleotides: TGCGCCAGCAGCCTACACTCAGGGAGCAATCAGCCCCAGCATTTT. Translation: CASSLHSGSNQPQHF.

The genes are TRBV7-2 and TRBJ1-1, with a weak D call TRBD1 (6 bases). The CDR3 is made up of 13 amino acids. Germline V gene lookup returns CDR1 SGHTA and CDR2 FQGNSA. V dropped 6 bases and J dropped 5 bases, with 13 bases sitting between them. The CDR3 nucleotides are TGTGCCAGCAGATTGGGGGGGCGGACTGAAGCTTTCTTT. Protein: CASRLGGRTEAFF.

This chain links TRBV5-6 with TRBJ1-5; D possibly corresponds to TRBD1 (5 bases). Germline lookup yields CDR1 SGHDT and CDR2 YYEEEE. This CDR3 has 14 amino acids. Trimming cost V 4 bases and J 4 bases, with 12 bases left between them. This CDR3 reads CASSHYRLNQPQHF. DNA of the CDR3: TGTGCCAGCAGCCACTACAGGCTTAATCAGCCCCAGCATTTT.

The chain links TRBV7-7 to TRBJ1-4; 8 positions match TRBD1. Germline assignment: CDR1 SSHAT and CDR2 FNYEAQ (reference sequence). CDR3 length: 14 amino acids. In DNA form, the CDR3 reads TGTGCTACCGCACAGGGGGCAACTAATGAAAAACTGTTTTTT. Amino acids: CATAQGATNEKLFF.

This clone was detected once. This chain uses TRBV28 with TRBJ1-5; a possible D gene is TRBD1 (5 bases). Germline CDR1 MDHEN, CDR2 SYDVKM. The CDR3 sequence is 16 residues long. V lost 2 bases, J lost 4 bases, and 15 bases lay in between. This CDR3 is CASSLHPAGINQPQHF. As DNA, the CDR3 is TGTGCCAGCAGTTTACACCCAGCAGGGATAAATCAGCCCCAGCATTTT.

The chain recombines TRBV14 with TRBJ1-1, with 7 positions matching TRBD1. The CDR3 extends over 14 amino acids. Trimming removed 5 bases from V and 0 bases from J; junction bases left unmatched: 3. The germline V gene encodes CDR1 SGHDN and CDR2 FVKESK. In DNA form, the CDR3 reads TGTGCCAGCAGCTGGGGACAGATGAACACTGAAGCTTTCTTT. Protein: CASSWGQMNTEAFF.

The chain links TRBV4-1 to TRBJ2-7; D gene unclear. V was trimmed by 0 bases and J by 3 bases, leaving 9 bases between them. From germline, CDR1 is MGHRA and CDR2 YSYEKL. This CDR3 is 14 amino acids long. CDR3 coding DNA: TGCGCCAGCAGCCAAGATCTATCCATCTACGAGCAGTACTTC. Translated: CASSQDLSIYEQYF.

The rearrangement uses TRBV2 and TRBJ2-1; the D gene is possibly TRBD1 (6 bases). CDR1 is SNHLY, CDR2 FYNNEI, per germline. Trimming removed 4 bases from V and 10 bases from J, with 14 bases in between. The CDR3 loop spans 13 amino acids. The CDR3 nucleotides are TGTGCCAGCAGTGCTTGGGCAGGGGAAGAGCAGTTCTTC. Translation gives CASSAWAGEEQFF.

The chain uses TRBV11-3 and TRBJ2-7; D is ambiguous. The CDR3 runs 13 residues. The germline V gene encodes CDR1 SGHNT and CDR2 YENEEA. With 0 bases removed from V and 8 bases from J, the gap between germline ends came to 11 bases. The CDR3 nucleotides are TGTGCCAGCAGCTTAGAGAACAGCTATAAGCAGTACTTC. It codes for CASSLENSYKQYF.

The J gene is TRBJ2-5, the V gene TRBV19; possibly TRBD2 for D (6 bases). CDR1 LNHDA and CDR2 SQIVND come from the germline V gene (reference sequence). V lost 7 bases and J 4 bases, leaving 13 bases between the germline ends. This CDR3 is built from 13 residues. DNA for the CDR3: TGTGCCAGTAAGCCTCTAGCGACAGAGACCCAGTACTTC. Translated, it gives CASKPLATETQYF.

DNA for the CDR3: TGTGCCACCCTGTACCGCGGGGAGTTTGATACGCAGTATTTT. Its protein is CATLYRGEFDTQYF. The chain has TRBV2 and TRBJ2-3; TRBD2 might be the D (6 bases). Germline-derived CDR1 and CDR2 are SNHLY and FYNNEI. V was pared by 10 bases and J by 6 bases, with 20 bases between. The CDR3 contains 14 residues.

There are a few counts of this clone. The J gene is TRBJ2-5, the V gene TRBV7-2, with 9 bases fitting TRBD2. The CDR3 runs 14 residues. Germline-derived CDR1 and CDR2 are SGHTA and FQGNSA. Trimming at V came to 6 bases and at J to 5 bases, leaving 7 bases not matched to a gene. The DNA of the CDR3 is TGTGCCAGCAGGCGGACTAGCGATGCGGAGACCCAGTACTTC. It specifies CASRRTSDAETQYF.

The rearrangement uses TRBV6-1 and TRBJ2-5; TRBD1 matches at 9 bases. The V segment lost 4 bases and the J segment 5 bases; nucleotides outside the gene matches: 5. This CDR3 contains 14 residues. The V gene's germline CDR1 is MNHNS and CDR2 SASEGT. CDR3 nucleotides: TGTGCCAGCAGTGGCCAAGACAGGGGGGAGACCCAGTACTTC. This codes for CASSGQDRGETQYF.

This chain links TRBV18 with TRBJ2-2; the match to TRBD1 covers 9 bases. There are 15 residues in the CDR3. After removal of 1 base from V and 7 bases from J, the junction contained 4 bases not matched to a gene. Germline loops: CDR1 KGHSH, CDR2 LQKENI. The CDR3 DNA is TGTGCCAGCTCACCACTGGGACAGGGTATCGGGGAGCTGTTTTTT. Its translation is CASSPLGQGIGELFF.

The V call is TRBV4-2, the J call TRBJ1-2; D might be TRBD1 (5 bases). Trimming stripped 1 base from V and 4 bases from J, with 16 bases between. Germline V lookup: CDR1 LGHNA, CDR2 YNFKEQ. The CDR3 is 16 residues long. The CDR3 sequence: CASSQVSTDISYGYTF. CDR3 bases: TGTGCCAGCAGCCAAGTTTCGACGGACATATCCTATGGCTACACCTTC.

This chain joins TRBV18 and TRBJ2-5; D call uncertain. Germline V gene data show CDR1 as KGHSH and CDR2 as LQKENI. The length of the CDR3 is 13 residues. With 4 bases removed from V and 2 bases from J, the gap between germline ends came to 8 bases. The CDR3 nucleotides are TGTGCCAGCTCACAGACAACACAAGAGACCCAGTACTTC. Translating gives CASSQTTQETQYF.

Written as DNA, the CDR3 is TGTGCCAGCAGGTCCCCGGGACAGGGGAAGAATGAGCAGTTCTTC. Amino acids: CASRSPGQGKNEQFF. This chain uses TRBV2 with TRBJ2-1; 10 positions match TRBD1. The J segment lost 7 bases and the V segment lost 6 bases, leaving 9 bases of the junction unmatched. CDR3 length: 15 amino acids. The germline V gene encodes CDR1 SNHLY and CDR2 FYNNEI. The variable domain in full, completed from reference TRBV2 and TRBJ2-1, reads EPEVTQTPSHQVTQMGQEVILRCVPISNHLYFYWYRQILGQKVEFLVSFYNNEISEKSEIFDDQFSVERPDGSNFTLKIRSTKLEDSAMYFCASRSPGQGKNEQFFGPGTRLTVL.

This chain links TRBV7-2 with TRBJ2-5; 12 nucleotides line up with TRBD2. The CDR3 loop spans 16 amino acids. Germline V gene sequence: CDR1 SGHTA, CDR2 FQGNSA. V lost 5 bases to trimming and J lost 5 bases; unmatched junction nucleotides: 9. The DNA of the CDR3 is TGTGCCAGCAGCCTCGGCGCACTAGCGGGGGGTGAGACCCAGTACTTC. It translates to CASSLGALAGGETQYF. Full variable domain (remainder filled in from reference TRBV7-2 and TRBJ2-5): GAGVSQSPSNKVTEKGKDVELRCDPISGHTALYWYRQSLGQGLEFLIYFQGNSAPDKSGLPSDRFSAERTGGSVSTLTIQRTQQEDSAVYLCASSLGALAGGETQYFGPGTRLLVL.

J is TRBJ1-3 and V is TRBV28, with a possible D match to TRBD1 (5 bases). CDR1 MDHEN and CDR2 SYDVKM come from the germline V gene. V lost 7 bases to trimming and J lost 4 bases, with 26 bases between them. The CDR3 sequence is 18 residues long. The CDR3 DNA sequence: TGTGCCAGCACCCTATCCGGGGGGGGGAACACTGGAGGAAACACCATATATTTT. Its translation is CASTLSGGGNTGGNTIYF.

This chain uses TRBV4-3 with TRBJ2-2; tentative D call: TRBD1 (6 bases). Trimming took 1 base from V and 1 from J, leaving 10 bases between them. This CDR3 comprises 16 residues. Germline V lookup: CDR1 LGHNA, CDR2 YSLEER. CDR3 sequence reads: CASSQGPGQNTGELFF. CDR3 nucleotide sequence: TGCGCCAGCAGCCAAGGTCCGGGACAGAACACCGGGGAGCTGTTTTTT.

The sample holds a few counts of this clone. The rearrangement links TRBV30 to TRBJ2-1, with TRBD2 as a possible D gene (5 bases). The CDR3 has 15 residues. V was trimmed by 1 base and J by 6 bases, leaving 16 bases between them. Germline-derived CDR1 and CDR2 are GTSNPN and SVGIG (reference sequence). This chain's CDR3 is CAWSGGQVVANEQFF. CDR3 sequence (DNA): TGTGCCTGGAGTGGAGGGCAGGTGGTTGCCAATGAGCAGTTCTTC.

The rearrangement links TRBV28 to TRBJ2-7; D is undetermined. Between the trimmed V and J ends, which lost 4 bases and 2 bases, there was a span of 9 bases. CDR3 size: 13 residues. Germline lookup yields CDR1 MDHEN and CDR2 SYDVKM. CDR3 protein: CASSSRSTYEQYF. CDR3 bases: TGTGCCAGCAGTTCCCGGTCGACCTACGAGCAGTACTTC.

Comments on this clone: A junction end diverges from the germline sequence, so it may reflect a read error. Additional DNA sequences in this sample encode the identical CDR3. The rearrangement joins TRBV11-2 to TRBJ2-2; TRBD2 matches at 10 bases. The CDR3 sequence is 16 residues long. In germline, CDR1 is SGHAT, CDR2 FQNNGV. The CDR3 protein is CASSSRLAGNTGELFF. CDR3 in DNA: TGCGCCAGCAGCTCAAGACTAGCGGGGAACACCGGGGAGCTGTTTTTT. The entire variable domain, with the rest obtained from reference TRBV11-2 and TRBJ2-2, is as follows: EAGVAQSPRYKIIEKRQSVAFWCNPISGHATLYWYQQILGQGPKLLIQFQNNGVVDDSQLPKDRFSAERLKGVDSTLKIQPAKLEDSAVYLCASSSRLAGNTGELFFGEGSRLTVL.

The V and J genes are TRBV6-6 and TRBJ2-3, with 15 nucleotides matching TRBD2. With V trimmed by 6 bases and J by 3 bases, 4 bases remained unmatched. Per germline, CDR1 MNHNY and CDR2 SVGAGI (reference sequence). CDR3 length: 16 amino acids. The CDR3 spells CASSRTSGGATDTQYF. The CDR3 bases are TGTGCCAGCAGCCGGACTAGCGGGGGGGCGACAGATACGCAGTATTTT.

The genes are TRBV28 and TRBJ2-2, with 9 bases fitting TRBD1. Germline V gene sequence: CDR1 MDHEN, CDR2 SYDVKM. With 5 bases clipped from V and 4 bases from J, the junction kept 8 bases outside the gene matches. The CDR3 extends over 16 amino acids. CDR3 DNA: TGTGCCAGCAGTCCAACAGGGGGCTTGGGCACCGGGGAGCTGTTTTTT. Its protein product is CASSPTGGLGTGELFF.

The chain joins TRBV6-6 to TRBJ2-7, with TRBD1 as a possible D gene (6 bases). Germline V gene sequence: CDR1 MNHNY, CDR2 SVGAGI (reference sequence). This CDR3 is built from 16 residues. Between the trimmed V and J ends, which lost 0 bases and 5 bases, there was a span of 17 bases. CDR3 loop: CASSYSNRARRDEQYF. DNA for the CDR3: TGTGCCAGCAGTTACTCGAACAGGGCTAGAAGGGACGAGCAGTACTTC.

The CDR3, as DNA: TGCGCCAGCAGCCAAGATCGGCCGGGAGAAGACAATGAGCAGTTCTTC. It codes for CASSQDRPGEDNEQFF. The chain couples TRBV4-3 to TRBJ2-1; maybe TRBD2 (6 bases). Germline CDR1 reads LGHNA; CDR2 reads YSLEER. The CDR3 contains 16 residues. The germline V and J ends were trimmed by 0 bases and 5 bases, with 14 bases remaining between them.

A few counts support this clone. The gene calls are TRBV25-1 and TRBJ2-1; 9 bases align to TRBD2. This CDR3 contains 13 residues. V lost 9 bases to trimming and J lost 8 bases; unmatched junction nucleotides: 8. Germline lookup yields CDR1 MGHDK and CDR2 SYGVNS. The CDR3: CASGAGGRYEQFF. For the CDR3, the DNA is TGTGCCAGTGGAGCGGGGGGCCGCTATGAGCAGTTCTTC.

This sequence joins TRBV10-3 and TRBJ2-3, with 16 nucleotides matching TRBD2. CDR1 and CDR2 (germline): ENHRY, SYGVKD. The length of the CDR3 is 17 residues. V lost 3 bases, J lost 5 bases, and 5 bases stayed unmatched. This CDR3 reads CAISEGTSGRVIDTQYF. CDR3 in DNA: TGTGCCATCAGTGAAGGGACTAGCGGGAGGGTAATAGATACGCAGTATTTT.

This chain links TRBV10-3 with TRBJ1-3, with 8 positions matching TRBD1. J was trimmed by 4 bases and V by 4 bases; bases with no gene match: 3. Germline V CDR1 and CDR2: ENHRY, SYGVKD. The CDR3 runs 14 residues. CDR3 amino acids: CAISGTGSGNTIYF. The CDR3 coding sequence is TGTGCCATCAGTGGGACAGGGTCGGGAAACACCATATATTTT.

The J gene is TRBJ2-3, the V gene TRBV7-2, with 11 nucleotides matching TRBD2. Unmatched junction bases numbered 5, after V lost 2 bases and J lost 4 bases. Per the germline V gene, CDR1 is SGHTA and CDR2 is FQGNSA. The CDR3 sequence is 16 residues long. Here the CDR3 DNA reads TGTGCCAGCAGCTTACGGGATAGCGGGGGGGCAGATACGCAGTATTTT. It specifies CASSLRDSGGADTQYF.